Shown below are 7 T cell receptor beta chains from a single sample sequenced in a study of T cells after yellow fever vaccination (dated by TCRdb to the late 2010s). The library was generated by 5' RACE. The sample was run on an Illumina HiSeq 2500. TCRdb reanalyzed the raw reads on its own, using fastp at Q25 for trimming and MiXCR for clone calling, and kept in-frame beta chains. Merged by CDR3 protein, the rows form single entries marked with the most common genes and DNA. This sample has under 400,000 distinct CDR3 sequences in its table, and roughly 11% of those were observed once. The ten largest clones capture less than 20% of the sample. What the treatment or condition label conveys for this sample: live attenuated yellow fever vaccine strain. The sample here was PBMCs, taken on the day of the first yellow fever vaccination. These receptors were taken from a young man who received the YFV17D yellow fever vaccine.

This clonotype was seen more than once but under ten times. V is TRBV29-1 and J is TRBJ1-2; D is perhaps TRBD1 (5 bases). The CDR3 has 15 amino acids. Germline loops: CDR1 SQVTM, CDR2 ANQGSEA. V lost 4 bases and J 5 bases, leaving 20 bases between the germline ends. The DNA of the CDR3 is TGCAGCGTTGTATTAGGGTCGAAGGGGATTTATGGCTACACCTTC. Protein product: CSVVLGSKGIYGYTF.

Remarks on this clonotype: The conserved final phenylalanine or tryptophan is absent from the CDR3, which likely points to a read error. This chain uses TRBV20-1 with TRBJ2-5, with 11 bases that match TRBD1. The CDR3 consists of 13 residues. V shed 5 bases, J shed 4 bases, and the junction held 3 bases outside the gene matches. The germline V gene encodes CDR1 DFQATT and CDR2 SNEGSKA (reference sequence). The CDR3 loop is CSAPDRGLETQYY. In nucleotides, the CDR3 is TGCAGTGCTCCGGACAGGGGGCTAGAGACCCAGTACTAC.

This clonotype appeared a few times. This chain connects TRBV7-2 to TRBJ2-3, with TRBD1 as a possible D gene (6 bases). The CDR3 is made up of 15 amino acids. Between the trimmed V and J ends, which lost 2 bases and 2 bases, there was a span of 11 bases. Germline-derived CDR1 and CDR2 are SGHTA and FQGNSA. The CDR3 region is CASSLPGHITDTQYF. The CDR3 DNA is TGTGCCAGCAGCTTACCGGGACACATCACAGATACGCAGTATTTT.

This clonotype was seen at least ten times. The chain combines TRBV12-3 or TRBV12-4 with TRBJ2-7; 9 bases agree with TRBD1. After removal of 5 bases from V and 4 bases from J, the junction contained 6 bases not matched to a gene. CDR3 length equals 14 residues. DNA for the CDR3: TGTGCCAGCAGTGCCGGGACAGGGCTTTACGAGCAGTACTTC. This gives the protein CASSAGTGLYEQYF.

V usage is TRBV5-1 and J usage is TRBJ1-1, with D unresolved. Germline V gene lookup returns CDR1 SGHRS and CDR2 YFSETQ. CDR3 length equals 13 residues. Trimming removed 5 bases at V and 4 bases at J, with 12 bases between. In DNA, the CDR3 is TGCGCCAGCAGTCAAAATTCTGGCACTGAAGCTTTCTTT. It is translated as CASSQNSGTEAFF.

At least ten counts were recorded for this clonotype. The J gene is TRBJ2-5, the V gene TRBV7-2; D tentatively reads TRBD1 or TRBD2 (5 bases each). With 1 base removed from V and 0 bases from J, the gap between germline ends came to 12 bases. The CDR3 contains 16 residues. Germline V gene sequence: CDR1 SGHTA, CDR2 FQGNSA. This chain's CDR3 is CASSLVPGAYQETQYF. The CDR3 DNA follows: TGTGCCAGCAGCTTAGTTCCCGGGGCCTACCAAGAGACCCAGTACTTC.

This rearrangement joins TRBV5-1 to TRBJ2-3, with a weak D call TRBD2 (6 bases). The CDR3 consists of 15 residues. In germline, CDR1 is SGHRS, CDR2 YFSETQ. Trimming shortened V by 1 base and J by 0 bases, and 9 bases separated the two germline ends. The CDR3 spells CASSLRLVSTDTQYF. The CDR3 region has the DNA TGCGCCAGCAGCTTGCGACTAGTTAGCACAGATACGCAGTATTTT.